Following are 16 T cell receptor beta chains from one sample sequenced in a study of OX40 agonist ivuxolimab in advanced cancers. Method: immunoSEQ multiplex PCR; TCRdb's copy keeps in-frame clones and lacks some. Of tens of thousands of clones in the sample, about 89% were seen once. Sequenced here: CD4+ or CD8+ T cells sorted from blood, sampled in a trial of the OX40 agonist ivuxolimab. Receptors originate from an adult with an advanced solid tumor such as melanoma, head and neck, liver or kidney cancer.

CDR3 DNA: TGTGCCAGCAGCTTAGGCTCATCCAGAGAAAAACTGTTTTTT. It specifies CASSLGSSREKLFF. This rearrangement joins TRBV7-2 to TRBJ1-4, with D hard to call. V lost 1 base to trimming and J lost 8 bases, with 11 bases between them. CDR3 length: 14 amino acids. Germline V gene lookup returns CDR1 SGHTA and CDR2 FQGNSA.

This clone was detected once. The CDR3 nucleotides read TGTGCCAGCAGCTCAGCTACCTACGAGCAGTACTTC. This sequence encodes CASSSATYEQYF. The rearrangement links TRBV7-9 to TRBJ2-7, with D unclear. V lost 4 bases and J lost 2, with 6 bases in between. Per the germline V gene, CDR1 is SEHNR and CDR2 is FQNEAQ (reference sequence). The CDR3 sequence is 12 residues long.

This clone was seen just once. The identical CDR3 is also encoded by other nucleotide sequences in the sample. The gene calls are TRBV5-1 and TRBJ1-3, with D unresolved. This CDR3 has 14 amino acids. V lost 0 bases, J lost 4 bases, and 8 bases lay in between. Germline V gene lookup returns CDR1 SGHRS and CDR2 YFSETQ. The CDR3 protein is CASSLGGLGNTIYF. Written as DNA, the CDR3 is TGCGCCAGCAGCTTGGGGGGTTTAGGAAACACCATATATTTT.

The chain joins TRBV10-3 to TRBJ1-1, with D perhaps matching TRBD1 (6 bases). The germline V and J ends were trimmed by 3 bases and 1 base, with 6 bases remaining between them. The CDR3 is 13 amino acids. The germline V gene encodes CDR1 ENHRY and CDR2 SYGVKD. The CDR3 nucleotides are TGTGCCATCAGTGAACAGGGGAACACTGAAGCTTTCTTT. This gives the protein CAISEQGNTEAFF.

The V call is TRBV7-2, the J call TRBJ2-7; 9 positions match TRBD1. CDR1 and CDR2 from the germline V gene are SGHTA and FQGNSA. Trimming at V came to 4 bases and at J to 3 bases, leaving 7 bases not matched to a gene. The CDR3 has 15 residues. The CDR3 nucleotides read TGTGCCAGCAGCTCACAGGGACAGGGCGGCTACGAGCAGTACTTC. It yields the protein CASSSQGQGGYEQYF.

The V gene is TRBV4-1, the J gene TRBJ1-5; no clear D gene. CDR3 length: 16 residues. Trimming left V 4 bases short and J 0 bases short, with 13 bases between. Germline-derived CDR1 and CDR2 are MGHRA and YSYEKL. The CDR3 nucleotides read TGCGCCAGCAGCCCAGACTTTGACTATAGCAATCAGCCCCAGCATTTT. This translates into CASSPDFDYSNQPQHF.

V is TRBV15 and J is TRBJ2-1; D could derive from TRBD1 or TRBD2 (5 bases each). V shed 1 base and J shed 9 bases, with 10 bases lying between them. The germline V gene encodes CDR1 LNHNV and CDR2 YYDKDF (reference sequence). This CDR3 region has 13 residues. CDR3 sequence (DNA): TGTGCCACCAGCAGAGGTAGAGGGACTGAGCAGTTCTTC. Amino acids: CATSRGRGTEQFF.

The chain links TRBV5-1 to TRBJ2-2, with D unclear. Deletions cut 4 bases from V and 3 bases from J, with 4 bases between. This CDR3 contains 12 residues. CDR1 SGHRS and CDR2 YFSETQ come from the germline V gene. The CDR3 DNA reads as TGCGCCAGCAGCCGGGACACCGGGGAGCTGTTTTTT. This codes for CASSRDTGELFF.

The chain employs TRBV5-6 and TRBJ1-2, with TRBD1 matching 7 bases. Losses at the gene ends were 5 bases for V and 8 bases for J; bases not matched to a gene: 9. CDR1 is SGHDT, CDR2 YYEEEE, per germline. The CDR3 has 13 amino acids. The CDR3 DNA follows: TGTGCCAGCAGTTCTACGGACAGGTCGGGCTACACCTTC. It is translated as CASSSTDRSGYTF.

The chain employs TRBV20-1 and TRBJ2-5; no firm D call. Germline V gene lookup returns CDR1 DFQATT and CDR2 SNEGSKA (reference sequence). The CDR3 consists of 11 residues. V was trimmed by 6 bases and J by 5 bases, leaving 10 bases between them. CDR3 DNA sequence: TGCAGTGCAGTCGGGTGGGAGACCCAGTACTTC. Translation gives CSAVGWETQYF.

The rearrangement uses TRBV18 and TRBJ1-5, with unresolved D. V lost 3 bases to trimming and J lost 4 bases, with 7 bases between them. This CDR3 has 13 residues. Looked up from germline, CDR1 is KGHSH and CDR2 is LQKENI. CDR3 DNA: TGTGCCAGCTCACCTATGAGGAATCAGCCCCAGCATTTT. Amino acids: CASSPMRNQPQHF.

The CDR3 loop is CASSLNTGELFF. Written as DNA, the CDR3 is TGTGCCAGCAGCCTCAATACCGGGGAGCTGTTTTTT. The chain has TRBV11-3 and TRBJ2-2, with D unclear. Germline assignment: CDR1 SGHNT and CDR2 YENEEA. The length of the CDR3 is 12 residues. The V end lost 5 bases, the J end lost 5 bases, and 6 bases lay between the germline ends.

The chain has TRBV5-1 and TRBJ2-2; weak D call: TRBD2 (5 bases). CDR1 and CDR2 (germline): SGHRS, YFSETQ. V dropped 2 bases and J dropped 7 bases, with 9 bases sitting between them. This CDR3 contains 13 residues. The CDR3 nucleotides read TGCGCCAGCAGCTTACTAGTTGGCGGGGAGCTGTTTTTT. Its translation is CASSLLVGGELFF.

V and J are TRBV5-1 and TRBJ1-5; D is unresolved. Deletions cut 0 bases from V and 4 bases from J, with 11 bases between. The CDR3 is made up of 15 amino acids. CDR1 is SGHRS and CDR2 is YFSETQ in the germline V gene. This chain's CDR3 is CASSLGQEVNQPQHF. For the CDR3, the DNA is TGCGCCAGCAGCTTGGGGCAGGAGGTTAATCAGCCCCAGCATTTT. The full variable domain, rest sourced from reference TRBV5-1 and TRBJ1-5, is KAGVTQTPRYLIKTRGQQVTLSCSPISGHRSVSWYQQTPGQGLQFLFEYFSETQRNKGNFPGRFSGRQFSNSRSEMNVSTLELGDSALYLCASSLGQEVNQPQHFGDGTRLSIL.

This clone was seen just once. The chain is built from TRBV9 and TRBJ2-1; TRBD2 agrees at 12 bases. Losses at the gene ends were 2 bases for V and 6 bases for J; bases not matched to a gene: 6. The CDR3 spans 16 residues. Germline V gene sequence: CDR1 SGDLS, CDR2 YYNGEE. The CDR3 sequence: CASSVPTSGSGNEQFF. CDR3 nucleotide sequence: TGTGCCAGCAGCGTTCCGACTAGCGGGAGCGGCAATGAGCAGTTCTTC. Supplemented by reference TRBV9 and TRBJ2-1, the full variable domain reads DSGVTQTPKHLITATGQRVTLRCSPRSGDLSVYWYQQSLDQGLQFLIQYYNGEERAKGNILERFSAQQFPDLHSELNLSSLELGDSALYFCASSVPTSGSGNEQFFGPGTRLTVL.

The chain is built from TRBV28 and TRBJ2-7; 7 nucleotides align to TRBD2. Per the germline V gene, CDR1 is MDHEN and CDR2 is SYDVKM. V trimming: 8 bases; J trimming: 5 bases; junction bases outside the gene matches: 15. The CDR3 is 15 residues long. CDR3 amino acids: CASPFREGTSHEQYF. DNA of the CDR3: TGTGCCAGCCCTTTTAGGGAGGGGACTTCCCACGAGCAGTACTTC.